The TCR beta chain described here comes from a study of CD8 T cells in ankylosing spondylitis. One entry per CDR3 protein results from TCRdb running MiXCR on the 5' RACE reads. The profile shows roughly 230,000 distinct CDR3 sequences, over 15% of them singletons. The receptor's source is a male donor with ankylosing spondylitis or in good health (not recorded which). Sequencing was done on a sample of blood, either unsorted or a sorted T cell fraction (not recorded which).

The CDR3 reads CASSLGAATSYEQYF. The CDR3 DNA reads TGTGCCAGCAGCTTAGGTGCAGCCACCTCCTACGAGCAGTACTTC. The chain carries TRBV11-1 and TRBJ2-7; D call uncertain. CDR1 and CDR2 from the germline V gene are SGHAT and FQDESV (reference sequence). With 1 base removed from V and 0 bases from J, the gap between germline ends came to 10 bases. CDR3 size: 15 residues.